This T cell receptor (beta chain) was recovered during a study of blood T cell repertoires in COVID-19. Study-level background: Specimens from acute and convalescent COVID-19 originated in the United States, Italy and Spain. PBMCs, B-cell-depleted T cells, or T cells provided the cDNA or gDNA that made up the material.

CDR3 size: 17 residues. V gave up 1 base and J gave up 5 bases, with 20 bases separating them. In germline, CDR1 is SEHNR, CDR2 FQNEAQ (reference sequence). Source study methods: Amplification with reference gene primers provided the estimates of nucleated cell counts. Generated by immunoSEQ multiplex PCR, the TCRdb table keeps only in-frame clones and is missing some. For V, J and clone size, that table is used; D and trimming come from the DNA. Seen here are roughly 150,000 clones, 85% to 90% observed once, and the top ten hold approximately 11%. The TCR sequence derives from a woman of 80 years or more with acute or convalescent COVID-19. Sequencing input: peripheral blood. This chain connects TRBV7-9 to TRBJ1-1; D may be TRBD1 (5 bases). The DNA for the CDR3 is TGTGCCAGCAGCTTAGGACGGGGGACGGTTTGGGGTACTGAAGCTTTCTTT. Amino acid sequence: CASSLGRGTVWGTEAFF.